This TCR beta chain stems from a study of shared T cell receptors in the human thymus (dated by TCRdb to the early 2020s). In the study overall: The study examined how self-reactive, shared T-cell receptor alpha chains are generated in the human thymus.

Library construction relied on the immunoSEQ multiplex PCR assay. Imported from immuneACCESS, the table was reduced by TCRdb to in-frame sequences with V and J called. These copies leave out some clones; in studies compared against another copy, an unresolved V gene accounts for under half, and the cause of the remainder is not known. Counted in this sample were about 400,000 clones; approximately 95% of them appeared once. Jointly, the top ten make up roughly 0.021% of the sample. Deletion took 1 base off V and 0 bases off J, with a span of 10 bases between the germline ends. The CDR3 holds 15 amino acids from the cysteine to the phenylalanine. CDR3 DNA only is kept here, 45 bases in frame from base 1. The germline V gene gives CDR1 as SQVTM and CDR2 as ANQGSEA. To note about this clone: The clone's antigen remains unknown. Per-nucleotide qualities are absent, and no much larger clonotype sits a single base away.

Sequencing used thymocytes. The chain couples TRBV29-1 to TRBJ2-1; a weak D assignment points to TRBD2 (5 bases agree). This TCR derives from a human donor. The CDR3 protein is CSVEAGWSSYNEQFF. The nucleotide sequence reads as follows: TGCAGCGTTGAAGCGGGGTGGAGCTCCTACAATGAGCAGTTCTTC.